This T cell receptor beta chain emerged from a study of cytomegalovirus exposure and HLA in healthy donors. General observations from the study: While the bulk of TCR sequences proved rare, some public TCRs turned up in many donors. Later work associated more than 15,000 TCR beta sequences with HLA alleles at 0.05 false discovery rate. Earlier analysis looked at TCR beta V segments, and most were productive about 87% or about 30% of the time.

Both 60 Vbeta primers and 13 Jbeta primers went into the PCR. Assay used: immunoSEQ multiplex PCR; TCRdb lists only in-frame clones, some missing. The data hold 100,000 to 150,000 clones, with approximately 87% observed a single time. Details on this clone: The antigen is undetermined.

Germline V gene data show CDR1 as SEHNR and CDR2 as FQNEAQ (reference sequence). Trimming shortened V by 5 bases and J by 10 bases, and 15 bases separated the two germline ends. The CDR3 is made up of 13 amino acids. The material sequenced was PBMCs. The chain links TRBV7-9 to TRBJ2-1; no clear D. This TCR came from a man aged 18 to 30 in good health and CMV-seropositive. The CDR3 protein is CASSDTFLQEQFF. CDR3 bases: TGTGCCAGCAGCGACACCTTCTTACAGGAGCAGTTCTTC.